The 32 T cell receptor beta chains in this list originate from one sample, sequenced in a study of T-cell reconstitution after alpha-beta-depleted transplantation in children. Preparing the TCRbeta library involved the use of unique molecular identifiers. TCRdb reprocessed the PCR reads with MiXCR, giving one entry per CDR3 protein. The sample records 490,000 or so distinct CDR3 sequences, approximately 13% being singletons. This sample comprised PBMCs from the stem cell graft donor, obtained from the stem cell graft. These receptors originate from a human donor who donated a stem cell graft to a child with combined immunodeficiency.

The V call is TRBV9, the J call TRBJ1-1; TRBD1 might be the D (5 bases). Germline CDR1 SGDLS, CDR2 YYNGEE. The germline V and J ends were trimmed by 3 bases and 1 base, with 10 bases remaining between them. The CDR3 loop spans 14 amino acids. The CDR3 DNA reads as TGTGCCAGCAGCGGCCAGGGATCGAACACTGAAGCTTTCTTT. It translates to CASSGQGSNTEAFF.

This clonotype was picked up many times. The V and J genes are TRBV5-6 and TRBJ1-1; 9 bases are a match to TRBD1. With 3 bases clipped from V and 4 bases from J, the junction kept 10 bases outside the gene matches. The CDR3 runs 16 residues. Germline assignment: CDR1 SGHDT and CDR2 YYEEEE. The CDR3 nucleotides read TGTGCCAGCAGCTCGGGACAGGGTTTTTCCGGCACTGAAGCTTTCTTT. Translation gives CASSSGQGFSGTEAFF.

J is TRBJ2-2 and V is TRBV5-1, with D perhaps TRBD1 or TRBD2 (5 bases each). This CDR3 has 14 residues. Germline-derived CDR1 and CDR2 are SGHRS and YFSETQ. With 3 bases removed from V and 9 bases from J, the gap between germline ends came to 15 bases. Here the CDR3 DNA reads TGCGCCAGCAGCTCCGGGACCAACTTTAGGGAGCTGTTTTTT. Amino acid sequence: CASSSGTNFRELFF. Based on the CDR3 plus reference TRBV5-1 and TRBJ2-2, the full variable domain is KAGVTQTPRYLIKTRGQQVTLSCSPISGHRSVSWYQQTPGQGLQFLFEYFSETQRNKGNFPGRFSGRQFSNSRSEMNVSTLELGDSALYLCASSSGTNFRELFFGEGSRLTVL.

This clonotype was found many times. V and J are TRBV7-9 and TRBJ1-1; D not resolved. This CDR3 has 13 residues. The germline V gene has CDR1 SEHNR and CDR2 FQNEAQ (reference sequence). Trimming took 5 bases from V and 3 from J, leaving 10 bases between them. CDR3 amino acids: CASSPSGYTEAFF. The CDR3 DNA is TGTGCCAGCAGCCCTAGCGGATACACTGAAGCTTTCTTT.

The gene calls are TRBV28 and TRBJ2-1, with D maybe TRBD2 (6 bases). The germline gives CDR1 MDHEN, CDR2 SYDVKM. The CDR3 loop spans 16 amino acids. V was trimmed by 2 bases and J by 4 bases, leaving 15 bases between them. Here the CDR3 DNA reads TGTGCCAGCAGTTTACTGGGACTGGGAGAATACAATGAGCAGTTCTTC. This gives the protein CASSLLGLGEYNEQFF.

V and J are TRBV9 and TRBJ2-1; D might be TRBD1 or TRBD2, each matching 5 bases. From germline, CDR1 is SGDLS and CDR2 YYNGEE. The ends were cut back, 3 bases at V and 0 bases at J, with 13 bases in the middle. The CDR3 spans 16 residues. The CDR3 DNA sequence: TGTGCCAGCAGCGGGACGGGGCCTAGCTCCTACAATGAGCAGTTCTTC. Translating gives CASSGTGPSSYNEQFF.

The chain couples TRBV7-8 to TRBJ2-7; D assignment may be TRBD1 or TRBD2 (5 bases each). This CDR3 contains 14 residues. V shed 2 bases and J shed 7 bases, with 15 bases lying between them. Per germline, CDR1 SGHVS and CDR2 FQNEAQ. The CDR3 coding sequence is TGTGCCAGCAGCTTAAATGGGGGAATAAGGGAGCAGTACTTC. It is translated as CASSLNGGIREQYF. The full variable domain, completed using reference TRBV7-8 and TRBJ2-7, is GAGVSQSPRYKVAKRGQDVALRCDPISGHVSLFWYQQALGQGPEFLTYFQNEAQLDKSGLPSDRFFAERPEGSVSTLKIQRTQQEDSAVYLCASSLNGGIREQYFGPGTRLTVT.

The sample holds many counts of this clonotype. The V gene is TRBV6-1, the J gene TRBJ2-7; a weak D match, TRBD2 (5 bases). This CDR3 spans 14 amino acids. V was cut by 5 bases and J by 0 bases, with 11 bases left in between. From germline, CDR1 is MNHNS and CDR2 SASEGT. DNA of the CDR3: TGTGCCAGCAGTCCTCGGACTGACTCCTACGAGCAGTACTTC. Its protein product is CASSPRTDSYEQYF.

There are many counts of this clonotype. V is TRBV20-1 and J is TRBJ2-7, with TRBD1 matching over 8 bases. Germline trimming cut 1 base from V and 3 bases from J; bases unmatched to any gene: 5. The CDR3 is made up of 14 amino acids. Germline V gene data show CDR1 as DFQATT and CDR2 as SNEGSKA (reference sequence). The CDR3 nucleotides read TGCAGTGCTAGAGGTGGGACAGGTGTCTACGAGCAGTACTTC. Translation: CSARGGTGVYEQYF.

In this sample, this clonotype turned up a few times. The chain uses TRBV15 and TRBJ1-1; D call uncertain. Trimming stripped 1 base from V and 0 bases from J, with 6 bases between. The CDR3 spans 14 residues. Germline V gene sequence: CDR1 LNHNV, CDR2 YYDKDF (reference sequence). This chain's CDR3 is CATSRVRVNTEAFF. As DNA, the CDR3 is TGTGCCACCAGCAGAGTACGGGTGAACACTGAAGCTTTCTTT.

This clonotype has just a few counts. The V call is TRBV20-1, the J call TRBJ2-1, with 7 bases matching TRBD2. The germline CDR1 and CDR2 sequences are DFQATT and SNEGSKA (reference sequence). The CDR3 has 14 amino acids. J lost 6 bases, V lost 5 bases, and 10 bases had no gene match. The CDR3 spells CSARSGRGVNEQFF. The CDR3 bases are TGCAGTGCTCGTAGCGGGCGGGGTGTCAATGAGCAGTTCTTC.

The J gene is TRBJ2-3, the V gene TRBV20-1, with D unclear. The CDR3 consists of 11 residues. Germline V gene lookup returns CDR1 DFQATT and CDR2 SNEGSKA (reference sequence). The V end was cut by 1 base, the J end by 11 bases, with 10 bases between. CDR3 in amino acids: CSARGPTEQYF. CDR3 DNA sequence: TGCAGTGCTAGAGGTCCCACTGAGCAGTATTTT.

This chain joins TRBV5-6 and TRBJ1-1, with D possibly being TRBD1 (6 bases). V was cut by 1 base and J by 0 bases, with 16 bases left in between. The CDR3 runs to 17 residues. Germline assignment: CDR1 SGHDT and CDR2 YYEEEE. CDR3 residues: CASSLILGTSLNTEAFF. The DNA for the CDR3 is TGTGCCAGCAGCTTGATTCTCGGGACATCTTTGAACACTGAAGCTTTCTTT.

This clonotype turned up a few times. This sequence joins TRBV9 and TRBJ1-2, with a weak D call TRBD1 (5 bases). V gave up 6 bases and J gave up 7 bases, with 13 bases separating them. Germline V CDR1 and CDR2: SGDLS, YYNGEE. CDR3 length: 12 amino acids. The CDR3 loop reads CASKNGTGGYTF. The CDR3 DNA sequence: TGTGCCAGCAAGAACGGGACTGGTGGCTACACCTTC.

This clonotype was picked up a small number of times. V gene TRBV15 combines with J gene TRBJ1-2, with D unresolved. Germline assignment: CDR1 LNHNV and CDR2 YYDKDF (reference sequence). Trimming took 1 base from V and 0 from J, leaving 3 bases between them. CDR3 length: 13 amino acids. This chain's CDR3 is CATSRVANYGYTF. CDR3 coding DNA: TGTGCCACCAGCAGAGTGGCTAACTATGGCTACACCTTC.

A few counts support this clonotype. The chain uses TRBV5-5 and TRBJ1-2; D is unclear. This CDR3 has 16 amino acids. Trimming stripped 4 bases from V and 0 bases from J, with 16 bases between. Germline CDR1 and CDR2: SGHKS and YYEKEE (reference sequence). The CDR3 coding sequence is TGTGCCAGCAGCCGGGGAGTGGGCCTTACTAACTATGGCTACACCTTC. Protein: CASSRGVGLTNYGYTF. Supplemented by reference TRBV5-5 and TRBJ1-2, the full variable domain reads DAGVTQSPTHLIKTRGQQVTLRCSPISGHKSVSWYQQVLGQGPQFIFQYYEKEERGRGNFPDRFSARQFPNYSSELNVNALLLGDSALYLCASSRGVGLTNYGYTFGSGTRLTVV.

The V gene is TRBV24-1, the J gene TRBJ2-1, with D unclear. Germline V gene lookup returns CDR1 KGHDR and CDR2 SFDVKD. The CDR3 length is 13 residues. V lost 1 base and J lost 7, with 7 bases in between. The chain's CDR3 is CATSDFGGNEQFF. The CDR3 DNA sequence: TGTGCCACCAGTGATTTTGGCGGTAATGAGCAGTTCTTC.

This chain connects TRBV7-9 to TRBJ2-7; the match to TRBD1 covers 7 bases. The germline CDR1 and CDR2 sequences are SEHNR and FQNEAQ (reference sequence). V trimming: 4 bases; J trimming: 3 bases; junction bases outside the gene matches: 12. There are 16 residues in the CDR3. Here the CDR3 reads CASSSQDRLGIYEQYF. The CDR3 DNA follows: TGTGCCAGCAGCTCCCAGGACAGGTTAGGGATCTACGAGCAGTACTTC.

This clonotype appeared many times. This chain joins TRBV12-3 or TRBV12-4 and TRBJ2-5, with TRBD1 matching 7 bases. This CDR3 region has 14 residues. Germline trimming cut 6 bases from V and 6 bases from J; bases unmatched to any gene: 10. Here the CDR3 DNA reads TGTGCCAGCAGCCTAACAGGGGACGAAAAGACCCAGTACTTC. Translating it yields CASSLTGDEKTQYF.

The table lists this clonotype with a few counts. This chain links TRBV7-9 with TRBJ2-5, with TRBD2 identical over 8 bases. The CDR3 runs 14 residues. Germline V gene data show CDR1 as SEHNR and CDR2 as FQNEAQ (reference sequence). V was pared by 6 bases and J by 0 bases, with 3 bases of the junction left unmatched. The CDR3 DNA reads TGTGCCAGCAGTTATAGCGGGAACCAAGAGACCCAGTACTTC. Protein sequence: CASSYSGNQETQYF.

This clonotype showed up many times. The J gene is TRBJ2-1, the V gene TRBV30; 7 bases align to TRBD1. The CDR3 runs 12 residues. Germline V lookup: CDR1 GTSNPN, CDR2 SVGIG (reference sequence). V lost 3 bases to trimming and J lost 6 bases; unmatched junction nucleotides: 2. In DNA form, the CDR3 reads TGTGCCTGGAGCGGACAGGCCAATGAGCAGTTCTTC. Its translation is CAWSGQANEQFF.

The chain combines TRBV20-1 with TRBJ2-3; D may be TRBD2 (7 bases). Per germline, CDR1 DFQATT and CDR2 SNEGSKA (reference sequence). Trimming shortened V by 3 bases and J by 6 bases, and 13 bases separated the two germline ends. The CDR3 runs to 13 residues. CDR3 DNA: TGCAGTGCTAGTAGGGGGGGTATGGATACGCAGTATTTT. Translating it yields CSASRGGMDTQYF.

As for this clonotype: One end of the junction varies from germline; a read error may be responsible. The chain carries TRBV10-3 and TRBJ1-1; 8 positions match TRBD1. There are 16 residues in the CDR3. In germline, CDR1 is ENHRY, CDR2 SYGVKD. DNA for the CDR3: TGTGCCATCAGTGAGTCCCCTCTGCCAGGGGGCACTGAGGCTTTCTTT. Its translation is CAISESPLPGGTEAFF.

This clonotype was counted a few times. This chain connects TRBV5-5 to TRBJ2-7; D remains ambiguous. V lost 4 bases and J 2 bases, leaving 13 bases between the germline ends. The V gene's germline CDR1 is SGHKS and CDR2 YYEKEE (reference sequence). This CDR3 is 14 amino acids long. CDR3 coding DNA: TGTGCCAGCAGCCCTCTTGTAGGAACCTACGAGCAGTACTTC. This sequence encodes CASSPLVGTYEQYF.

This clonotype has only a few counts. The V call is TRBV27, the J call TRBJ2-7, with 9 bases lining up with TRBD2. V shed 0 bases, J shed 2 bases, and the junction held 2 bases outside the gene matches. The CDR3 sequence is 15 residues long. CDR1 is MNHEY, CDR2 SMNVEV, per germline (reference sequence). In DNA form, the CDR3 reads TGTGCCAGCAGTTTATCGACTAGCGGAACCTACGAGCAGTACTTC. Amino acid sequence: CASSLSTSGTYEQYF.

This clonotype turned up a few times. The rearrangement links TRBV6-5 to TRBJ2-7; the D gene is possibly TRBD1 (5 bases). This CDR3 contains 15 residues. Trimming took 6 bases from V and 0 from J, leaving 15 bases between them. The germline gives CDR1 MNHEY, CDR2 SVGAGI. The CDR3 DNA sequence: TGTGCCAGCAGATCCTCGACAGTCAGCTCCTACGAGCAGTACTTC. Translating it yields CASRSSTVSSYEQYF.

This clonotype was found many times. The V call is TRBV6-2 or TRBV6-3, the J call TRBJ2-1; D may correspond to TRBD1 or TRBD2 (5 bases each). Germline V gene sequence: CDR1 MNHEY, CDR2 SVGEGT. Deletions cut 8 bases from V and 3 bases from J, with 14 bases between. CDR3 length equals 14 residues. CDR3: CASGGGEGYNEQFF. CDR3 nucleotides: TGTGCCAGCGGTGGGGGAGAAGGCTACAATGAGCAGTTCTTC.

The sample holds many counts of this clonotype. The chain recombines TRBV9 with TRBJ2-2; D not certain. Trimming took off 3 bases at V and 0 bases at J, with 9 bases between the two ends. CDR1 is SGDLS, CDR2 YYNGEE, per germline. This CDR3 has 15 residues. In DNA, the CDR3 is TGTGCCAGCAGCGCCCCAGCCTCGAACACCGGGGAGCTGTTTTTT. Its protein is CASSAPASNTGELFF. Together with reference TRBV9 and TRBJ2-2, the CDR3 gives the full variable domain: DSGVTQTPKHLITATGQRVTLRCSPRSGDLSVYWYQQSLDQGLQFLIQYYNGEERAKGNILERFSAQQFPDLHSELNLSSLELGDSALYFCASSAPASNTGELFFGEGSRLTVL.

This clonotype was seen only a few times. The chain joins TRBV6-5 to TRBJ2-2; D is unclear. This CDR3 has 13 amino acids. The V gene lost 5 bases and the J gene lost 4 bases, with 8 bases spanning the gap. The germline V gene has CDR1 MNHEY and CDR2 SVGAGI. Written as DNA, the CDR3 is TGTGCCAGCAGTGCCCGATCCACCGGGGAGCTGTTTTTT. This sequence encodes CASSARSTGELFF.

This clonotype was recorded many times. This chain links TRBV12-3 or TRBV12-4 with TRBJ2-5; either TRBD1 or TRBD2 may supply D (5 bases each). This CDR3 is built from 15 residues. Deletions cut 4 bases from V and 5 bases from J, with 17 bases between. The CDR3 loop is CASSSPGTLRETQYF. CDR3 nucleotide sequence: TGTGCCAGCAGTTCCCCCGGGACCTTGAGGGAGACCCAGTACTTC.

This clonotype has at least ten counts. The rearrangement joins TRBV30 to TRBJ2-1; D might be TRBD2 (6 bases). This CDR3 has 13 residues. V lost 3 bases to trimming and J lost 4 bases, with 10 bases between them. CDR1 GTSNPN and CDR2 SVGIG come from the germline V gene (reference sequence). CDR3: CAWRGLRYNEQFF. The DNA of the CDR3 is TGTGCCTGGAGGGGACTTAGATACAATGAGCAGTTCTTC.

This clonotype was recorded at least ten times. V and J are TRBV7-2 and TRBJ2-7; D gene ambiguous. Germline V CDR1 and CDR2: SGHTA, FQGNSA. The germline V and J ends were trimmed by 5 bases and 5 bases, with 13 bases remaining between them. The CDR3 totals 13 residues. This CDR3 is CASSPTSKNEQYF. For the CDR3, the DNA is TGTGCCAGCAGCCCTACCTCGAAGAACGAGCAGTACTTC.